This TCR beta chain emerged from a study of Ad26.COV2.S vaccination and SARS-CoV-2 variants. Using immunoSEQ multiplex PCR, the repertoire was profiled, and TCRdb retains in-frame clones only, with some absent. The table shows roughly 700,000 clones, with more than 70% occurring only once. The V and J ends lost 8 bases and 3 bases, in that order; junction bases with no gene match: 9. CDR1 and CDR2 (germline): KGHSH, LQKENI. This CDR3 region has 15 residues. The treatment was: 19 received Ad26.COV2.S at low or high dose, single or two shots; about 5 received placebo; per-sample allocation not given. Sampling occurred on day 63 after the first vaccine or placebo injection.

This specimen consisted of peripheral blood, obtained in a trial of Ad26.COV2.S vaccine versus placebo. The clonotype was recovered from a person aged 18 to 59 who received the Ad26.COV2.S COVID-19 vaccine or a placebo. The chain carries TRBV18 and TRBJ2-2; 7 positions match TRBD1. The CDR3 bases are TGTGCCAGCGCCACCGTTACAGGGGACACCGGGGAGCTGTTTTTT. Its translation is CASATVTGDTGELFF.